This T cell receptor (beta chain) was identified during a study of cytomegalovirus exposure and HLA in healthy donors. This clone was observed once. V lost 6 bases and J lost 0; bases outside the gene matches: 0. The CDR3 is 13 amino acids. Germline CDR1 reads MNHEY; CDR2 reads SVGAGI. The PCR was carried out with 60 Vbeta primers and 13 Jbeta primers. Sequencing used immunoSEQ multiplex PCR; TCRdb keeps in-frame clones, though not all of them. This table holds some 130,000 clones, 60% to 80% found once. This clonotype was obtained from a man aged 25-45 years in good health and CMV-seronegative. The sample taken for sequencing was PBMCs. V is TRBV6-5 and J is TRBJ2-3; 7 bases map to TRBD2. CDR3 region: CASRAGSTDTQYF. DNA for the CDR3: TGTGCCAGCAGAGCGGGGAGCACAGATACGCAGTATTTT.